This TCR beta chain was identified during a study of beta chain features in type 1 diabetes. Whole-study findings and limits: Junctions at VDJ sites from type 1 diabetes patients had fewer insertions and more deletions. Among all four CD4+ subsets, Type 1 diabetes patients had TCRB CDR3s that were moderately but significantly shorter.

In this sample, this clone turned up a few times. What it binds is unknown. Every isolated RNA sample was fully reverse transcribed, so sequencing captured expressed TCRB transcripts. Repertoires were generated with immunoSEQ multiplex PCR, while TCRdb's copy carries only in-frame clones and drops some. The sample holds about 900,000 clones, roughly a sixth seen once. The germline V gene has CDR1 LNHDA and CDR2 SQIVND (reference sequence). CDR3 length equals 18 residues. Trimming took off 1 base at V and 3 bases at J, with 22 bases between the two ends. The source is a woman aged 18-35 years in good health. The source material was naive CD4+ T cells from blood. This chain connects TRBV19 to TRBJ2-7; tentatively, D is TRBD1 or TRBD2 (5 bases each). The CDR3 here is CASSIGRRTTVGYYEQYF. CDR3 coding DNA: TGTGCCAGTAGTATAGGACGGAGGACAACCGTGGGGTACTACGAGCAGTACTTC.